The rows below give T cell receptor beta chains drawn from one sample of a study of blood T cells in healthy people across ages. TCRdb called the 5' RACE reads again in MiXCR, with one record for every CDR3 protein. Among approximately 1.5 million distinct CDR3 sequences listed, about 31% were seen once. The sequencing input was blood. The receptors were sampled from a woman aged 25-40 years in good health. Each CDR3 is given without its conserved first and last residue. A D gene is named only where the DNA matches it firmly. A row's size may be missing; if present it is once, few, many or a size class.

>NA|NA|TRBV10-3
AISSTGSLQGPQH
>few|TRBD2|TRBV15
ATSGGLYRNEQF
>NA|NA|TRBV28
ASTSLGRSSGANVLT
>few|TRBD2|TRBV28
ASSFVEAGEQY
>NA|TRBD2|TRBV20-1
SALGTSVYNEQF
>many|TRBD1|TRBV7-9
ASSSQGAGTEAF
>few|NA|TRBV27
ASSRSLRTYGYT
>few|NA|TRBV14
ASSRVAEQF
>once|NA|TRBV7-9
ASSQPPSPTNEKLF
>NA|TRBD2|TRBV12-3/TRBV12-4
ASRTSLYYNEQF
>NA|NA|TRBV9
ASSGPLAPEQF
>NA|NA|TRBV28
ASTTKGHTNTGELF
>few|TRBD1|TRBV6-2/TRBV6-3
ASTAATGWSYEQY
>NA|NA|TRBV7-3
ASSPGSVTDTQY
>many|TRBD2|TRBV20-1
SARDGEGTRAREQY
>NA|TRBD2|TRBV6-1
ASSDLSGASSYNEQF
>NA|NA|TRBV6-2/TRBV6-3
ASSSFTVSYEQY
>NA|TRBD2|TRBV5-1
ASRGLAGRRGEQY
>few|NA|TRBV5-1
ASSPWGSDTEAF
>NA|NA|TRBV4-1
ASSQPPTGATADTQY
>NA|NA|TRBV5-1
ASSTSGRGYAEAF
>NA|NA|TRBV20-1
SARREVDYNEQF
>few|TRBD2|TRBV3-1
ASRHLAGGFNEQF
>NA|NA|TRBV30
AWKGGTPTGGYT
>NA|TRBD1|TRBV6-1
ASSIGQGASSYNEQF
>few|NA|TRBV7-9
ASSPGAELFWETQY
>NA|NA|TRBV20-1
SARIPTRFEQF
>few|TRBD2|TRBV20-1
SARSERGGLSDTQY
>NA|NA|TRBV24-1
ATSDYTDTRY
>few|NA|TRBV25-1
ASSEQPYTGELF
>NA|NA|TRBV13
ASSPSGHPFQETQY
>NA|NA|TRBV27
ANSFVGEGTQY
>NA|NA|TRBV12-3/TRBV12-4
ATRLGEGTEAF
>once|TRBD2|TRBV11-2
ASSFTRAGSSPQY
>NA|NA|TRBV3-1
ASSPKRTLVEEKLF
>NA|TRBD2|TRBV7-3
ASSLSSGSGERF
>NA|TRBD1|TRBV5-4
ASSTTTYRGQTDTQY
>NA|TRBD1|TRBV28
ASSFGQGAREQF
>NA|TRBD2|TRBV5-1
ASSYRTSGRGSTDTQY
>NA|NA|TRBV5-4
ASSLGASMNTEAF
>few|NA|TRBV11-1
ASSSGGSTYGYT
>NA|NA|TRBV24-1
ATSDFKSNEQF
>NA|TRBD1|TRBV25-1
ASSGHRGNGNEQF
>NA|NA|TRBV6-2/TRBV6-3
ASSYDGRENQPQH